Listed here are 10 T cell receptor beta chains from one sample, sequenced in a study of ipilimumab plus nivolumab after autologous stem cell transplantation. Profiling relied on immunoSEQ multiplex PCR, and the TCRdb table lists in-frame clones only, not all of them. The table has about 23,000 clones, 74% seen once; the top ten hold around 23%. The sequencing here drew on PBMCs, taken in a trial of ipilimumab plus nivolumab as post-transplant consolidation. Source of these receptors: a male donor with diffuse large B-cell lymphoma.

This clone appeared once. The rearrangement uses TRBV19 and TRBJ1-2, with TRBD1 as a possible D gene (6 bases). Between the trimmed V and J ends, which lost 8 bases and 4 bases, there was a span of 11 bases. The CDR3 has 12 amino acids. Looked up from germline, CDR1 is LNHDA and CDR2 is SQIVND (reference sequence). CDR3 sequence: CASWTAPYGYTF. The CDR3 DNA is TGTGCCAGTTGGACAGCTCCCTATGGCTACACCTTC.

This clone turned up a few times. The V and J genes are TRBV25-1 and TRBJ1-2, with a possible D match to TRBD1 (5 bases). Germline CDR1 and CDR2: MGHDK and SYGVNS. V was trimmed by 4 bases and J by 2 bases, leaving 8 bases between them. The CDR3 spans 13 residues. The CDR3 is CASSVGGNYGYTF. The CDR3 nucleotides are TGTGCCAGCAGTGTGGGGGGGAACTATGGCTACACCTTC.

The chain combines TRBV9 with TRBJ2-1, with 7 bases that match TRBD2. V gave up 0 bases and J gave up 7 bases; unmatched junction bases: 7. CDR3 length: 15 residues. CDR1 SGDLS and CDR2 YYNGEE come from the germline V gene. The CDR3 DNA is TGTGCCAGCAGCGTAGCCAGCGGGGTCTTAAATGAGCAGTTCTTC. Protein product: CASSVASGVLNEQFF.

The chain employs TRBV7-3 and TRBJ2-1, with a tentative D call TRBD1 (6 bases). The CDR3 totals 15 residues. Germline lookup yields CDR1 SGHTA and CDR2 FQGTGA. V lost 1 base, J lost 3 bases, and 10 bases lay in between. DNA for the CDR3: TGTGCCAGCAGCTTAAATACAGGGAGCTACAATGAGCAGTTCTTC. Protein sequence: CASSLNTGSYNEQFF. The full variable domain, completed using reference TRBV7-3 and TRBJ2-1, is GAGVSQTPSNKVTEKGKYVELRCDPISGHTALYWYRQSLGQGPEFLIYFQGTGAADDSGLPNDRFFAVRPEGSVSTLKIQRTERGDSAVYLCASSLNTGSYNEQFFGPGTRLTVL.

This chain links TRBV20-1 with TRBJ2-7, with D possibly TRBD2 on 6 matching bases. Germline CDR1 DFQATT, CDR2 SNEGSKA (reference sequence). This CDR3 has 10 amino acids. Trimming stripped 7 bases from V and 9 bases from J, with 13 bases between. CDR3 amino acids: CSVSGPRQYF. DNA for the CDR3: TGCAGTGTTAGCGGACCCCGGCAGTACTTC.

To note about this clone: No conserved phenylalanine or tryptophan ends this CDR3, so it is likely a read error. No DNA is shown, since the ends of the CDR3 on it are uncertain; the CDR3 is the one TCRdb lists. The chain joins TRBV21-1 to TRBJ1-1. TRBV21-1 is described as a pseudogene. The CDR3 contains 10 residues when both ends are counted. This chain's CDR3 is CASSAPGASG.

The CDR3 DNA reads as TGTGCCAGCGGGTCTCACTGGGGCTACACCTTC. It translates to CASGSHWGYTF. The rearrangement joins TRBV2 to TRBJ1-2; no clear D gene. There are 11 residues in the CDR3. The germline V gene has CDR1 SNHLY and CDR2 FYNNEI. With 8 bases removed from V and 8 bases from J, the gap between germline ends came to 12 bases.

This clone turned up a few times. V and J are TRBV9 and TRBJ2-2; D may be TRBD1 or TRBD2 (6 bases each). Germline V gene sequence: CDR1 SGDLS, CDR2 YYNGEE. V shed 4 bases and J shed 4 bases, with 14 bases lying between them. The CDR3 is made up of 15 amino acids. The CDR3: CASSPQGTVTGELFF. In DNA, the CDR3 is TGTGCCAGCAGCCCTCAGGGGACTGTCACCGGGGAGCTGTTTTTT.

CDR3 coding DNA: TGCGCCAGCAGTGCATCAGGGGCTGTCTACGAGCAGTACTTC. Amino acids: CASSASGAVYEQYF. This chain links TRBV10-1 with TRBJ2-7, with D perhaps matching TRBD1 (6 bases). There are 14 residues in the CDR3. From germline, CDR1 is WNHNN and CDR2 SYGVQD (reference sequence). V lost 4 bases and J lost 3, with 13 bases in between.

The CDR3 spells CASSVQQSYEQYF. As DNA, the CDR3 is TGTGCCAGTAGTGTACAGCAGTCCTACGAGCAGTACTTC. The rearrangement joins TRBV19 to TRBJ2-7, with D uncertain. V lost 5 bases and J 1 base, leaving 9 bases between the germline ends. The CDR3 totals 13 residues. CDR1 LNHDA and CDR2 SQIVND come from the germline V gene (reference sequence).